The 4 T cell receptor beta chains presented below share a single source sample, sequenced in a study of T cell responses to AZD1222 COVID-19 vaccine. Generated by immunoSEQ multiplex PCR, the TCRdb table keeps only in-frame clones and is missing some. The sample includes about 150,000 clones, under 95% seen only once; the top ten take about 3.3%. Sequenced material: peripheral blood, taken 28 days after the second AZD1222 dose. The origin of the receptors is an adult who received the AZD1222 COVID-19 vaccine.

The V and J genes are TRBV11-2 and TRBJ2-1, with 8 bases matching TRBD2. In germline, CDR1 is SGHAT, CDR2 FQNNGV. J was trimmed by 0 bases and V by 5 bases; bases with no gene match: 6. This CDR3 comprises 16 residues. The CDR3 is CASSPVREVSYNEQFF. In nucleotides, the CDR3 is TGTGCCAGCAGCCCTGTGCGGGAGGTCTCCTACAATGAGCAGTTCTTC.

This clone has a single count. The chain combines TRBV5-1 with TRBJ2-1; weak D call: TRBD2 (5 bases). Germline CDR1 and CDR2: SGHRS and YFSETQ. This CDR3 is built from 14 residues. Trimming took off 8 bases at V and 1 base at J, with 13 bases between the two ends. This CDR3 reads CASGSGNSYNEQFF. The CDR3, as DNA: TGCGCCAGTGGCAGCGGTAATTCCTACAATGAGCAGTTCTTC.

The chain recombines TRBV7-2 with TRBJ2-7; TRBD2 aligns across 10 bases. The CDR3 loop spans 15 amino acids. CDR1 SGHTA and CDR2 FQGNSA come from the germline V gene. V was clipped by 4 bases and J by 7 bases; unmatched bases: 10. The CDR3 DNA reads as TGTGCCAGCAGCTCGACCGGGACTAGCGTGAGGGAGCAGTACTTC. It translates to CASSSTGTSVREQYF.

This chain uses TRBV5-1 with TRBJ1-1; 9 nucleotides match TRBD1. The CDR3 loop spans 15 amino acids. Germline CDR1 is SGHRS and CDR2 is YFSETQ. J gave up 5 bases and V 4 bases, and 9 bases lay outside the gene matches. The CDR3 loop reads CASSAKQGARTEAFF. DNA for the CDR3: TGCGCCAGCAGCGCAAAACAGGGGGCACGGACTGAAGCTTTCTTT. The entire variable domain, with the rest obtained from reference TRBV5-1 and TRBJ1-1, is as follows: KAGVTQTPRYLIKTRGQQVTLSCSPISGHRSVSWYQQTPGQGLQFLFEYFSETQRNKGNFPGRFSGRQFSNSRSEMNVSTLELGDSALYLCASSAKQGARTEAFFGQGTRLTVV.